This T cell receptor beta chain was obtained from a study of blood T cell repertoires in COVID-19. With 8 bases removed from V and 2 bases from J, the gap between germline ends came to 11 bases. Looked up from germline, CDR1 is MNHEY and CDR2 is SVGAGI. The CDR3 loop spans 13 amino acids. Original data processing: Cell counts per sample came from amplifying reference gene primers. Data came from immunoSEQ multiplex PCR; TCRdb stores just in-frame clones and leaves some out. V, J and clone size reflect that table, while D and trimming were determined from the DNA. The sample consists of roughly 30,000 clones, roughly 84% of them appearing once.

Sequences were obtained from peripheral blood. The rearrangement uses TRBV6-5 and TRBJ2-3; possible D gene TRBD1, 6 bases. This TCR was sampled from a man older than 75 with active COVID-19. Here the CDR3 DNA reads TGTGCCAGCGGGACACCGAACACAGATACGCAGTATTTT. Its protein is CASGTPNTDTQYF.